This T cell receptor (beta chain) stems from a study of breast tumors, draining lymph nodes, adjacent tissues. In germline, CDR1 is LNHNV, CDR2 YYDKDF (reference sequence). The V and J ends lost 1 base and 9 bases, in that order; junction bases with no gene match: 9. CDR3 length: 16 residues. TCRdb ran MiXCR on the multiplex PCR reads and lists one entry per CDR3 protein. The repertoire holds fewer than 200,000 distinct CDR3 sequences, with roughly 30% as singletons. This clonotype was observed at least ten times. The antigen remains undetermined. Samples came from axillary lymph nodes draining the breast cancer. Overall study results and limits: Tumor TCR diversity was below lymph nodes but above nontumor tissue. Luminal-like breast cancer showed significantly greater tumor-nontumor repertoire similarity than basal-like breast cancer did. Findings are consistent with lymph node origin and intratumoral expansion of most tumor T cells. That most tumor T cells come from lymph nodes remained unproven.

This chain joins TRBV15 and TRBJ2-1, with 10 nucleotides matching TRBD2. Sequenced: axillary lymph node tissue. The TCR comes from a female donor with breast cancer. Some clones in this sample may be carry-over from other donors' samples. The CDR3 here is CATSRAGAGGQSEQFF. As DNA, the CDR3 is TGTGCCACCAGCAGAGCAGGAGCGGGAGGGCAAAGTGAGCAGTTCTTC.